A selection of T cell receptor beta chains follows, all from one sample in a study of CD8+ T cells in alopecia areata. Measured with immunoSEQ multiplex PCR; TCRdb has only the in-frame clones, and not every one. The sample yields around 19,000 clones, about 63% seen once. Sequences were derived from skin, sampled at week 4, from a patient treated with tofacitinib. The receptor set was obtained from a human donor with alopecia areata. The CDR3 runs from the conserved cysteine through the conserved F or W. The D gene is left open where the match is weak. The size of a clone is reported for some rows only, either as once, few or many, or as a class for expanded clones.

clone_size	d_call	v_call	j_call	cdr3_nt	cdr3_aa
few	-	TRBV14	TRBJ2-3	TGTGCCAGCAACCGTCCAGGGGCAGATACGCAGTATTTT	CASNRPGADTQYF
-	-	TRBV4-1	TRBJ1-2	TGCGCCAGCAGCTCGGAGGAGGGGGTCTATGGCTACACCTTC	CASSSEEGVYGYTF
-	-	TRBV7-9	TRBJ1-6	TGTGCCAGCAGCTTAGTAGAAGACTCACCCCTCCACTTT	CASSLVEDSPLHF
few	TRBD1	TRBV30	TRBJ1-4	TGTGCCTGGAGACAATCCGGGACAGGGGGAGCTAATGAAAAACTGTTTTTT	CAWRQSGTGGANEKLFF
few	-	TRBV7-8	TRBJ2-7	TGTGCCAGCAGTTCCGACCCCTCATCGGGCGAGCAGTACTTC	CASSSDPSSGEQYF
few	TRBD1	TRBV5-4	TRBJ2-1	TGTGCCAGCAGCGCAGACGGGACAGGGATTCGCAATGAGCAGTTCTTC	CASSADGTGIRNEQFF
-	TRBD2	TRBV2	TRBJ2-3	TGTGCCAGCAGCCGTCAGCGGGGGGCAGGGAATACGCAGTATTTT	CASSRQRGAGNTQYF
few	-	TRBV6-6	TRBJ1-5	TGTGCCAGCAGTTACTCGAGAGGGGTTTCAGGTCAGCCCCAGCATTTT	CASSYSRGVSGQPQHF
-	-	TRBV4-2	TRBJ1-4	TGTGCCAGCAGACCACGACAGGCTAATGAAAAACTGTTTTTT	CASRPRQANEKLFF
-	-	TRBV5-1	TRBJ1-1	TGCGCCAGCAGCTTAGGGATGGCGGACACTGAAGCTTTCTTT	CASSLGMADTEAFF
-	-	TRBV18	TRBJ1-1	TGTGCCAGTAGGACCCAACAGGGCACTGAAGCTTTCTTT	CASRTQQGTEAFF
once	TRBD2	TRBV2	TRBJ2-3	TGTGCCATTACTAGCGGGGTAACAGATACGCAGTATTTT	CAITSGVTDTQYF
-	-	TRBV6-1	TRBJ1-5	TGTGCCAGCATCCCAGACGGGGGGACCCAGCATTTT	CASIPDGGTQHF
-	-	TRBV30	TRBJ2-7	TGTGCCTGGAGTGCTTTAGGAGCCTCATACGAGCAGTACTTC	CAWSALGASYEQYF
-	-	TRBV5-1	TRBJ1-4	TGCGCCAGCAGCTTTCGGGACCCCGCAACTAATGAAAAACTGTTTTTT	CASSFRDPATNEKLFF
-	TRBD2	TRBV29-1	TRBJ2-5	TGCAGCCCATTGACAACTAGCGGGGGGGCCGGAGAGACCCAGTACTTC	CSPLTTSGGAGETQYF
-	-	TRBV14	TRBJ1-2	TGTGCCAGCAGCCAAATTCGCACTAACTATGGCTACACCTTC	CASSQIRTNYGYTF
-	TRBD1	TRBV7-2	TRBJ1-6	TGTGCCAGCAGCCCCCAGACAGGGAGAGAGTCACCCCTCCACTTT	CASSPQTGRESPLHF
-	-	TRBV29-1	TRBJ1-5	TGCAGCGTTGCCAGGACAGTTAATCAGCCCCAGCATTTT	CSVARTVNQPQHF
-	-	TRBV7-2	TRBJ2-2	TGTGCCAGCACCTGGGGGCGGGCCGCCGAAGTGAACACCGGGGAGCTGTTTTTT	CASTWGRAAEVNTGELFF
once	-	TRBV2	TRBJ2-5	TGTGCCAGCCGGCAGGAAACAGAGACCCAGTACTTC	CASRQETETQYF
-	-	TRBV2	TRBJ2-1	TGTGCCAGCAAAGGGCATGAGCAGTTCTTC	CASKGHEQFF
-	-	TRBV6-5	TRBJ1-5	TGTGCCAGCAGTACAGCCGTCGGGGTGCAGCCCCAGCATTTT	CASSTAVGVQPQHF
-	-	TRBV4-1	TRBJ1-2	TGCGCCAGCAGCCAGGTGGAGACGGGCTCCTATGGCTACACCTTC	CASSQVETGSYGYTF
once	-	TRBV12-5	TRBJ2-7	TGTGCTAGTGGTTTAAACGAGCAGTACTTC	CASGLNEQYF
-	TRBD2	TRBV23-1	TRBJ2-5	TGCGCCAGCAGTCGACTCCCGAGGACTAGCGGGCCCGAAGGGGCCCAGTACTTC	CASSRLPRTSGPEGAQYF
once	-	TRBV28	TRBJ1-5	TGTGCCAGCGGAATAGGGTCCGGTCAGCCCCAGCATTTT	CASGIGSGQPQHF
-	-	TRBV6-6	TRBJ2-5	TGTGCCAGCCGCCCGTGGACAGTAGAGACCCAGTACTTC	CASRPWTVETQYF
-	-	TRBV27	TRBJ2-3	TGTGCCAGCAGTTTATCCCCCTTGGGAGATACGCAGTATTTT	CASSLSPLGDTQYF
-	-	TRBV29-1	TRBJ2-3	TGCAGCGGATCAGATACGCAGTATTTT	CSGSDTQYF
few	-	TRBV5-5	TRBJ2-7	TGTGCCAGCAGCCAGGGGGGAGACTACGAGCAGTACTTC	CASSQGGDYEQYF
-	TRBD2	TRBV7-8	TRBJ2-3	TGTGCCAGCAGCTCCCCCTCGGGGCGGGGGGGCGCAGATACGCAGTATTTT	CASSSPSGRGGADTQYF
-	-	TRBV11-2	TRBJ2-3	TGTGCCAGCAGCTATGCTAGAGGGGCAGATACGCAGTATTTT	CASSYARGADTQYF